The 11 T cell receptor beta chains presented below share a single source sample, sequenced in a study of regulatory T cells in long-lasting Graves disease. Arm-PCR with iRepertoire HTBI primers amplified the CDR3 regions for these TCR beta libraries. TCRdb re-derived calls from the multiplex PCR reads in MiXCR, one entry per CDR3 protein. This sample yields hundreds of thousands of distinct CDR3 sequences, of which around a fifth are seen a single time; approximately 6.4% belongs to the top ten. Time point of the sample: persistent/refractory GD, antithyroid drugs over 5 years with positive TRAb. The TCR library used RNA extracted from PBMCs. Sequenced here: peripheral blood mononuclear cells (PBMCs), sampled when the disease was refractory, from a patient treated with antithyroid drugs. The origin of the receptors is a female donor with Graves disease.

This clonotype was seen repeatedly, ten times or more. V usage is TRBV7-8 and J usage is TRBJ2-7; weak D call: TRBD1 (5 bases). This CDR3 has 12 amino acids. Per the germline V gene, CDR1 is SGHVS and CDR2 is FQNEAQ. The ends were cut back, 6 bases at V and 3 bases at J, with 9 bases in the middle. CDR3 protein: CASRSDNYEQYF. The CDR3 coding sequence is TGTGCCAGCAGATCGGACAACTACGAGCAGTACTTC.

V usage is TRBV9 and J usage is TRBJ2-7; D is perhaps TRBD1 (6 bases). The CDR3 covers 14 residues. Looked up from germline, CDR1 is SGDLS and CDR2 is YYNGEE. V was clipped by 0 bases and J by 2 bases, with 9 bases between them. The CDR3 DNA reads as TGTGCCAGCAGCGTAGGGGGACAACCCTACGAGCAGTACTTC. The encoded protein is CASSVGGQPYEQYF.

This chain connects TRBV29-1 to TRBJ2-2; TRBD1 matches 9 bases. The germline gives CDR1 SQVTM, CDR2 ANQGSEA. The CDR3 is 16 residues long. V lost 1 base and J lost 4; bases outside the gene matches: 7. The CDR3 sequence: CSVEGEGQGGTGELFF. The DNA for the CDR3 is TGCAGCGTTGAAGGCGAGGGACAGGGAGGCACCGGGGAGCTGTTTTTT.

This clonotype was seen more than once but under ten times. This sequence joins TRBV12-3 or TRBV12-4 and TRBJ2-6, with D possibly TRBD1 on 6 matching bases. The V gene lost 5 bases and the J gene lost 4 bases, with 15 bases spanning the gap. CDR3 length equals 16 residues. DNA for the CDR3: TGTGCCAGCAGTCTCCGTGGGGGCGGCGGGGCCAACGTCCTGACTTTC. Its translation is CASSLRGGGGANVLTF.

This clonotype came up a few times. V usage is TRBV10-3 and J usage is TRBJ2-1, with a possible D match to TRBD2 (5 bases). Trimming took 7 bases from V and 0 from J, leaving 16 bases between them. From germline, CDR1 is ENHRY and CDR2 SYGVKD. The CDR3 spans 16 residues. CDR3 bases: TGTGCCATCACTGGACGGGATGGTAGCTCCTACAATGAGCAGTTCTTC. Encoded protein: CAITGRDGSSYNEQFF.

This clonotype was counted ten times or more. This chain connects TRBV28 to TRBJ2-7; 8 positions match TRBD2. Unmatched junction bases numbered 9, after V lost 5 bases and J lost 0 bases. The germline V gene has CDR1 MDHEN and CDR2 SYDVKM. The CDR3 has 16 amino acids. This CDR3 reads CASSPQERGHSYEQYF. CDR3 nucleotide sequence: TGTGCCAGCAGTCCTCAAGAGCGGGGGCACTCCTACGAGCAGTACTTC.

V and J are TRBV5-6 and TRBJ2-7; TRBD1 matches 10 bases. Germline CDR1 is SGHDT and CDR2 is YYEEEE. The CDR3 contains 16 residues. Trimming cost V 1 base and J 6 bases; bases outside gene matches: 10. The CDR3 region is CASSLNDRGLAGEQYF. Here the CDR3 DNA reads TGTGCCAGCAGCTTGAACGACAGGGGGCTAGCGGGCGAGCAGTACTTC.

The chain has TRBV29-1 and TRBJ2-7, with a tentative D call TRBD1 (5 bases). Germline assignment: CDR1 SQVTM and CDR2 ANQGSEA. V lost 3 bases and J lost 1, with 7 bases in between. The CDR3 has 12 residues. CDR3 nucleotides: TGCAGCGTTGAGACAGAGTCCTACGAGCAGTACTTC. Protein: CSVETESYEQYF.

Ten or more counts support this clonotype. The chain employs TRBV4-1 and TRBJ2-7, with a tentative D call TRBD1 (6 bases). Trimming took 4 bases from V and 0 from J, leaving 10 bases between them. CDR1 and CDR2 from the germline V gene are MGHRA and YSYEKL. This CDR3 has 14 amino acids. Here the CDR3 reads CASSPRDTSYEQYF. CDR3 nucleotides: TGCGCCAGCAGCCCCCGGGACACCTCCTACGAGCAGTACTTC.

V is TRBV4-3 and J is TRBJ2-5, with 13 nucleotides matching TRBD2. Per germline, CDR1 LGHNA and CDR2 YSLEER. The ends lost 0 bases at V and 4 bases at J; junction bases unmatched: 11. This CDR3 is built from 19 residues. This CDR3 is CASSQDRGPGLAGVETQYF. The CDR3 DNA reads TGCGCCAGCAGCCAAGATAGGGGCCCCGGACTAGCGGGAGTAGAGACCCAGTACTTC.

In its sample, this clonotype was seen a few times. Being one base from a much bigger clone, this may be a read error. This CDR3 reads CASSAGAGNTIYF. For the CDR3, the DNA is TGTGCCAGCAGTGCAGGGGCTGGAAACACCATATATTTT. V is TRBV6-1 and J is TRBJ1-3, with D perhaps matching TRBD1 (6 bases). Trimming pared 4 bases from V and 2 bases from J, leaving 6 bases between. The germline V gene has CDR1 MNHNS and CDR2 SASEGT. The CDR3 is 13 residues long.